This T cell receptor (beta chain) was captured in a study of cytomegalovirus exposure and HLA in healthy donors. Study conclusions and caveats: HLA allele associations emerged for around 15,000 TCR beta sequences in a later analysis, at 0.05 false discovery rate. Reports described diagnosis of cytomegalovirus status by the classifier as highly specific and sensitive. Sequencing artifact likely explains a cluster of highly shared sequence variants.

On this clone itself: Antigen unknown.

The PCR used 60 Vbeta and 13 Jbeta primers. Sequencing was performed with immunoSEQ multiplex PCR; in TCRdb, only in-frame clones are kept and a portion is missing. The repertoire holds about 140,000 clones, with 70% to 80% as singletons. This CDR3 is built from 15 residues. V lost 5 bases and J lost 5; bases outside the gene matches: 4. Germline CDR1 reads LNHDA; CDR2 reads SQIVND (reference sequence). The sequenced sample was PBMCs. The TCR sequence derives from a man aged 25-45 years in good health and CMV-seronegative. The chain has TRBV19 and TRBJ1-4; TRBD1 aligns across 11 bases. The CDR3 loop is CASSSGQGANEKLFF. CDR3 coding DNA: TGTGCCAGTAGTTCCGGACAGGGGGCGAATGAAAAACTGTTTTTT.